Following are 14 T cell receptor beta chains from one sample sequenced in a study of T cells in Graves' hyperthyroidism and ophthalmopathy. TCR beta CDR3 regions were amplified from RNA. When the TCR CDR3 underwent first-round RT-PCR, the HTBI primer set was used. MiXCR was run by TCRdb on the multiplex PCR reads, yielding one entry per CDR3 protein. The table has around 250,000 distinct CDR3 sequences, less than 15% seen once. The specimen sequenced was blood. The receptors were gathered from a woman in her thirties or forties with Graves' hyperthyroidism that later progressed to Graves' ophthalmopathy.

This clonotype was recorded many times. The rearrangement joins TRBV27 to TRBJ1-1; D call uncertain. The germline V and J ends were trimmed by 3 bases and 3 bases, with 8 bases remaining between them. The CDR3 is made up of 13 amino acids. Germline V gene data show CDR1 as MNHEY and CDR2 as SMNVEV (reference sequence). CDR3 DNA sequence: TGTGCCAGCAGTTTTTCGACGGACACTGAAGCTTTCTTT. It codes for CASSFSTDTEAFF.

This clonotype was recorded at least ten times. The rearrangement links TRBV2 to TRBJ2-2, with D possibly matching TRBD2 (6 bases). The V and J ends lost 7 bases and 6 bases respectively, with 18 bases between them. The germline gives CDR1 SNHLY, CDR2 FYNNEI. The CDR3 runs 15 residues. The CDR3 spells CASKQGRDRPGELFF. The CDR3 nucleotides are TGTGCCAGCAAGCAAGGGCGGGACCGACCCGGGGAGCTGTTTTTT.

This clonotype has ten or more counts. The chain couples TRBV24-1 to TRBJ2-3; no reliable D call. Germline CDR1 and CDR2: KGHDR and SFDVKD. V gave up 2 bases and J gave up 0 bases, with 11 bases separating them. This CDR3 has 16 residues. Here the CDR3 DNA reads TGTGCCACCAGTGATTATAACAAAGCTAGCACAGATACGCAGTATTTT. Its protein product is CATSDYNKASTDTQYF.

The sample holds many counts of this clonotype. The rearrangement uses TRBV5-1 and TRBJ2-2; no clear D gene. CDR1 SGHRS and CDR2 YFSETQ come from the germline V gene. Trimming cost V 6 bases and J 6 bases, with 9 bases left between them. The CDR3 covers 12 residues. CDR3 protein: CASTDPPGELFF. Written as DNA, the CDR3 is TGCGCCAGCACCGACCCCCCCGGGGAGCTGTTTTTT.

This clonotype was recorded many times. This chain uses TRBV28 with TRBJ1-2; TRBD1 agrees at 10 bases. CDR1 and CDR2 (germline): MDHEN, SYDVKM. Trimming took 5 bases from V and 8 from J; bases not matched to a gene: 8. The CDR3 covers 14 residues. The CDR3 coding sequence is TGTGCCAGCAGTACCCGGACAGGGGGACAGGGCTACACCTTC. It yields the protein CASSTRTGGQGYTF.

There are many counts of this clonotype. The chain employs TRBV6-1 and TRBJ2-3; the D is unclear. CDR1 MNHNS and CDR2 SASEGT come from the germline V gene. This CDR3 contains 13 residues. Trimming left V 6 bases short and J 3 bases short, with 10 bases between. The DNA for the CDR3 is TGTGCCAGCAGCCCTAGGAGAACAGATACGCAGTATTTT. It translates to CASSPRRTDTQYF.

This clonotype has just a few counts. The V and J genes are TRBV27 and TRBJ1-2, with a possible D match to TRBD1 (6 bases). V lost 6 bases to trimming and J lost 8 bases, with 16 bases between them. CDR1 MNHEY and CDR2 SMNVEV come from the germline V gene (reference sequence). The CDR3 runs to 13 residues. The CDR3 bases are TGTGCCAGCAGGGGAGGGGGGGGAGGCGGCTACACCTTC. This codes for CASRGGGGGGYTF.

This clonotype has only a few counts. The V gene is TRBV20-1, the J gene TRBJ2-7, with TRBD1 identical over 10 bases. This CDR3 has 14 amino acids. Germline V gene lookup returns CDR1 DFQATT and CDR2 SNEGSKA (reference sequence). J was trimmed by 5 bases and V by 3 bases; bases with no gene match: 7. For the CDR3, the DNA is TGCAGTGCTAGGCCTCGGGACAGGGGCCACGAGCAGTACTTC. Protein product: CSARPRDRGHEQYF.

This clonotype was seen at least ten times. This chain links TRBV12-3 or TRBV12-4 with TRBJ2-3; D gene uncertain. The length of the CDR3 is 15 residues. V was clipped by 2 bases and J by 2 bases, with 11 bases between them. The CDR3 DNA follows: TGTGCCAGCAGTTTACACCGTGCATCCACAGATACGCAGTATTTT. Protein: CASSLHRASTDTQYF.

A word on this clonotype: The CDR3 does not end in the conserved phenylalanine or tryptophan, so this is likely a read error. It is unclear where the CDR3 begins or ends on the DNA, so no DNA is shown, and the CDR3 is as TCRdb lists it. The V and J genes are TRBV6-5 and TRBJ1-3; the table's D call of TRBD1 was not tested on the DNA. The CDR3 numbers 20 amino acids, ends counted. Germline CDR1 is MNHEY and CDR2 is SVGAGI. CDR3 sequence reads: CASSYPTWQGRSSPGNTICL.

This clonotype was counted ten times or more. The chain has TRBV7-8 and TRBJ2-3; TRBD2 matches at 9 bases. V lost 8 bases and J lost 6; bases outside the gene matches: 15. In germline, CDR1 is SGHVS, CDR2 FQNEAQ. This CDR3 is 16 amino acids long. This CDR3 reads CASSPGRLAARDTQYF. CDR3 nucleotide sequence: TGTGCCAGCTCACCGGGGAGACTAGCGGCTCGGGATACGCAGTATTTT.

This clonotype came up a few times. The rearrangement joins TRBV6-1 to TRBJ2-3, with D perhaps TRBD2 (5 bases). In germline, CDR1 is MNHNS, CDR2 SASEGT. Deletions cut 8 bases from V and 4 bases from J, with 16 bases between. The CDR3 consists of 14 residues. The CDR3 sequence: CASGRGRVPDTQYF. CDR3 bases: TGTGCCAGCGGGAGAGGACGGGTCCCAGATACGCAGTATTTT.

This clonotype was counted at least ten times. The chain is built from TRBV6-1 and TRBJ1-6; possible D gene TRBD1, 5 bases. Germline CDR1 reads MNHNS; CDR2 reads SASEGT. Trimming took off 10 bases at V and 9 bases at J, with 22 bases between the two ends. The length of the CDR3 is 15 residues. CDR3 bases: TGTGCCATCGAGACTAAACCAGGGTTGGTTTCACCCCTCCACTTT. This codes for CAIETKPGLVSPLHF.

The chain joins TRBV5-6 to TRBJ2-5, with a tentative D call TRBD1 (6 bases). CDR3 length equals 17 residues. V was clipped by 0 bases and J by 3 bases, with 18 bases between them. Germline loops: CDR1 SGHDT, CDR2 YYEEEE. CDR3 nucleotide sequence: TGTGCCAGCAGCTTGGCCGAAGGGGCCAGGGACAAAGAGACCCAGTACTTC. It translates to CASSLAEGARDKETQYF.